This T cell receptor beta chain originates from a study of identical twins. There are 13 residues in the CDR3. Trimming took 10 bases from V and 9 from J, leaving 21 bases between them. This clonotype was observed a few times. As yet, its antigen is unknown. MiXCR, applied by TCRdb to the 5' RACE reads, yields one record per CDR3 protein. The sample yields some 500,000 distinct CDR3 sequences, roughly a fifth seen once. Overall study findings and caveats: Models underpredicted monozygotic twin sharing of out-of-frame TCR alpha.

This sample was shared with a second study, whose subject was T cells expressing NK-cell markers. As that report states: Dominant NKG2C+ clonotypes accounted for 1.0-7.0% of CD8+ T cells in six donors.

Specimen: CD4+ T cells sorted from blood. This chain uses TRBV12-3 or TRBV12-4 with TRBJ1-2; D remains unclear. This receptor was taken from a woman under 30 in good health. The CDR3 DNA reads as TGTGCCACCACATCCCGGGAGACGGGGAGCTACACCTTC. Its translation: CATTSRETGSYTF.